This T cell receptor (beta chain) was obtained from a study of shared clonotypes between healthy human individuals. TCRdb keeps only in-frame clones here, not all; method: immunoSEQ multiplex PCR. This sample has about 2.2 million clones, with 90% to 95% found just once. Trimming stripped 7 bases from V and 2 bases from J, with 13 bases between. Germline CDR1 SGHTS, CDR2 YDEGEE. This CDR3 spans 14 amino acids. Points from the study as a whole: Only blood was sampled; tissue repertoires likely differ.

Naive-designated CD8 cells lacked CD45RO, were positively enriched for CCR7, and omitted terminally differentiated effector memory CD45RA+ cells. To note about this clone: The antigen remains unidentified.

Sequenced material: naive CD8+ T cells from PBMCs. The chain joins TRBV5-8 to TRBJ2-4; D possibly corresponds to TRBD2 (6 bases). This receptor was taken from a man aged 18 to 30 in good health. Some clones in this sample may be carry-over from other donors' samples. The CDR3 DNA reads as TGTGCCAGCGACTTACTAGCATCCAAAAACATTCAGTACTTC. It specifies CASDLLASKNIQYF.